This T cell receptor beta chain comes out of a study of T cell responses to AZD1222 COVID-19 vaccine. Study-wide results and caveats: Unmutated regions of variants are reportedly targeted by nearly half of spike-specific TCRs. Repertoires were sampled only after the peak T cell response.

Second-dose recipients at about 4 or about 12 weeks were treated as one pooled group. The CDR3 has 15 amino acids. The V end was cut by 7 bases, the J end by 1 base, with 13 bases between. Germline CDR1 reads SGHTA; CDR2 reads FQGNSA. In the case of this clone: Its matching antigen is unknown.

Sequenced by immunoSEQ multiplex PCR; TCRdb stores in-frame clones only, minus some. The sample records fewer than 200,000 clones, 87% being singletons. This sequence originates from an adult who received the AZD1222 COVID-19 vaccine. The chain carries TRBV7-2 and TRBJ2-2, with D perhaps matching TRBD2 (6 bases). The source material was peripheral blood, sampled 28 days after the second AZD1222 dose. The CDR3 sequence is CASTLGDWNTGELFF. CDR3 bases: TGTGCCAGCACCCTGGGGGACTGGAACACCGGGGAGCTGTTTTTT.